This T cell receptor beta chain came from a study of T cells after yellow fever vaccination. Whole-study results and caveats: Researchers noted that a small share of clonotypes showed up in both CD4 and CD8 compartments.

There are 14 residues in the CDR3. CDR1 SGHDN and CDR2 FVKESK come from the germline V gene. The V and J ends lost 1 base and 4 bases respectively, with 7 bases between them. TCRdb re-called the 5' RACE reads with MiXCR, one entry per CDR3 protein. The top ten hold more than 1% of the sample, which has 200,000 or so distinct CDR3 sequences, around 6.7% seen once. Concerning this clonotype: Its antigen is undetermined.

The TCR comes from a young man who received the YFV17D yellow fever vaccine. V is TRBV14 and J is TRBJ2-2; D unresolved. The input for sequencing was CD4+ T cells sorted from PBMCs, taken on the day of the yellow fever booster vaccination. The CDR3 loop reads CASSQGPVTGELFF. The CDR3 DNA reads TGTGCCAGCAGCCAAGGACCGGTCACCGGGGAGCTGTTTTTT.